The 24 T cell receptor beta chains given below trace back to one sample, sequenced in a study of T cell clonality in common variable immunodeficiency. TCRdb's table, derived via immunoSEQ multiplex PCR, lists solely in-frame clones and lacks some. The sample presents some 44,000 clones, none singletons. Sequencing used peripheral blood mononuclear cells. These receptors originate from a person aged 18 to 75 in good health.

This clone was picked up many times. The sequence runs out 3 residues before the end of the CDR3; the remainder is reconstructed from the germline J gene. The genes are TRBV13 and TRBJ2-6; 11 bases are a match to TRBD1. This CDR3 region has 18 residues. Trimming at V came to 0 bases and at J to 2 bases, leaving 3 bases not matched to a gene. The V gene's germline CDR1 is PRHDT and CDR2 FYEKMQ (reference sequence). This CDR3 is CASSLGGQGAAGANVLTF. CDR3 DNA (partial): TGTGCCAGCAGCTTAGGAGGACAGGGGGCCGCTGGGGCCAACGTC.

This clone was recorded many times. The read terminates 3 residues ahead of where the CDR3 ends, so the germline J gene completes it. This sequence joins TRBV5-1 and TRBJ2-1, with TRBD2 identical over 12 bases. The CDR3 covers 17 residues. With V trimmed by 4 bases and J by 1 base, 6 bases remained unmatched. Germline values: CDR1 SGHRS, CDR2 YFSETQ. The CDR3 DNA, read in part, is TGCGCCAGCAGCGGGCTAGCGGGAGGGAAGTCCTACAATGAG. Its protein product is CASSGLAGGKSYNE. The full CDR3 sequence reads CASSGLAGGKSYNEQFF.

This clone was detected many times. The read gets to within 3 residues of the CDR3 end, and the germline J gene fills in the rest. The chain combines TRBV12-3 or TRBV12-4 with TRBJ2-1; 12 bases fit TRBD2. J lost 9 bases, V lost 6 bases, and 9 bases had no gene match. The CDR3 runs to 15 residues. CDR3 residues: CASSLGLAGIFEQFF. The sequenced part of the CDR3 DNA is TGTGCCAGCAGCCTCGGACTAGCGGGGATCTTTGAG.

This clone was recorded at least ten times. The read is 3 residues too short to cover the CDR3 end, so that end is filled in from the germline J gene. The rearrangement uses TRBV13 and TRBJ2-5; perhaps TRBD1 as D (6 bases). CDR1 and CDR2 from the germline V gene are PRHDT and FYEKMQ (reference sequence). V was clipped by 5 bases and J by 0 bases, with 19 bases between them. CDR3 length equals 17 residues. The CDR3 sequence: CASSLYTGQVYQETQYF. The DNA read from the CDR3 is TGTGCCAGCAGCCTCTATACAGGGCAAGTATACCAAGAGACC.

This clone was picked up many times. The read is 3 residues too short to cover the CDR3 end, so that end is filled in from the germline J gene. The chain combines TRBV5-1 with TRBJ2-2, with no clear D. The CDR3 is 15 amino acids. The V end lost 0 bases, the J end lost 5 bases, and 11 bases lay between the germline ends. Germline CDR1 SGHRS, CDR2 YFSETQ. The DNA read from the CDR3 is TGCGCCAGCAGCTTGGTACAGACCAAGACCGGGGAG. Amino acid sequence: CASSLVQTKTGE. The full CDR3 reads CASSLVQTKTGELFF.

Incomplete CDR3 DNA: TGCAGTGCTAGAGATCCACGGTACGAG. The encoded protein is CSARDPRYE. The CDR3 as a whole reads CSARDPRYEQYF. The rearrangement links TRBV20-1 to TRBJ2-7; no firm D call. Read data end 3 residues before the CDR3 end; the end is taken from the germline J gene. V lost 0 bases and J 4 bases, leaving 7 bases between the germline ends. Germline CDR1 reads DFQATT; CDR2 reads SNEGSKA (reference sequence). This CDR3 comprises 12 residues.

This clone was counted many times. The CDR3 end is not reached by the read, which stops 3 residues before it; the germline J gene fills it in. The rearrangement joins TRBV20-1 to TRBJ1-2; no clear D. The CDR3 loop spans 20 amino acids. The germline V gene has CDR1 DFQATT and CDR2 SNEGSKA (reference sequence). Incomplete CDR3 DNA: TGCAGTGCTAGAGAACCCCGAACTACCTCGACGAGTGCCCGTGGCCCGGGC. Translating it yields CSAREPRTTSTSARGPG. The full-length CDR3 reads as CSAREPRTTSTSARGPGYTF.

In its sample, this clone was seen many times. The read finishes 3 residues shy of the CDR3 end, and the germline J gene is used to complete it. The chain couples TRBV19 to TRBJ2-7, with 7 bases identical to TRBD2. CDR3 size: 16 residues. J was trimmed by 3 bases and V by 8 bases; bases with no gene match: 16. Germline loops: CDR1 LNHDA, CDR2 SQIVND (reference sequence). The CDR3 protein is CASWGGNGDHVYEQYF. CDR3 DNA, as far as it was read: TGTGCCAGTTGGGGGGGTAACGGGGATCACGTCTACGAG.

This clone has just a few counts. CDR3 region: CASSARQGTGGKETQYF. CDR3 DNA (partial): TGCGCCAGCAGCGCGCGACAGGGGACAGGGGGGAAGGAGACC. The rearrangement links TRBV5-1 to TRBJ2-5; 11 nucleotides align to TRBD1. The CDR3 goes on 3 residues after the read ends, and that part is filled in from the germline J gene. J gave up 5 bases and V 4 bases, and 13 bases lay outside the gene matches. CDR1 SGHRS and CDR2 YFSETQ come from the germline V gene. This CDR3 is 17 amino acids long.

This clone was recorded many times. The CDR3 bases that were read are TGTGCCAGTAGTGCAACAGGCGCTGGGGCCAACGTC. Its protein is CASSATGAGANV. The entire CDR3 protein is CASSATGAGANVLTF. The chain has TRBV19 and TRBJ2-6, with a tentative D call TRBD1 (5 bases). The sequence runs out 3 residues before the end of the CDR3; the remainder is reconstructed from the germline J gene. The germline V and J ends were trimmed by 5 bases and 2 bases, with 10 bases remaining between them. Germline CDR1 reads LNHDA; CDR2 reads SQIVND (reference sequence). This CDR3 has 15 amino acids.

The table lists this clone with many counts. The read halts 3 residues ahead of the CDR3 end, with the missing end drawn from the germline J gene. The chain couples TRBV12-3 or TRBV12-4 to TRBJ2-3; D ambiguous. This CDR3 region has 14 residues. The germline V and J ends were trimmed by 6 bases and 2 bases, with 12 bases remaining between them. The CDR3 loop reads CASSRLADTDTQYF. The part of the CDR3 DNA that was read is TGTGCCAGCAGCCGGTTGGCGGACACAGATACG.

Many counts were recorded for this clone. CDR3 residues: CSAATGSGSQPQHF. The CDR3 bases that were read are TGCAGTGCTGCTACAGGGTCGGGCTCTCAGCCC. The gene calls are TRBV20-1 and TRBJ1-5, with D tentatively TRBD1 (6 bases). The read terminates 3 residues before the CDR3 end, so the remaining end is supplied by the germline J gene. This CDR3 has 14 amino acids. V was pared by 5 bases and J by 6 bases, with 17 bases between. Germline V gives CDR1 DFQATT, CDR2 SNEGSKA (reference sequence).

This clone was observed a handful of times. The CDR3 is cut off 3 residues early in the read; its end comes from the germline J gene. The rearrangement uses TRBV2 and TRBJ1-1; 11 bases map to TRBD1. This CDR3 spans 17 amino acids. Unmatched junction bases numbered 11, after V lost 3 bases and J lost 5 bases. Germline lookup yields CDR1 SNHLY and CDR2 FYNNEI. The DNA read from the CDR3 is TGTGCCAGCAGTGAGGTATTAGGACAGGGGGCGATTACTGAA. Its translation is CASSEVLGQGAITE. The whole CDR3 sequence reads CASSEVLGQGAITEAFF.

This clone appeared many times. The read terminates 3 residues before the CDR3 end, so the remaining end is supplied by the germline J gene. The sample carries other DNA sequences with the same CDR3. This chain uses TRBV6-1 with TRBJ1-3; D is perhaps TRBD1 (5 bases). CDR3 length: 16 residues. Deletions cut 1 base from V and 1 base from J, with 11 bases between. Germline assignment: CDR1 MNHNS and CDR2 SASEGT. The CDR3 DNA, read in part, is TGTGCCAGCAGTGAAGGGCCTAGGGGTTCTGGAAACACC. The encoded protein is CASSEGPRGSGNT. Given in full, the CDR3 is CASSEGPRGSGNTIYF.

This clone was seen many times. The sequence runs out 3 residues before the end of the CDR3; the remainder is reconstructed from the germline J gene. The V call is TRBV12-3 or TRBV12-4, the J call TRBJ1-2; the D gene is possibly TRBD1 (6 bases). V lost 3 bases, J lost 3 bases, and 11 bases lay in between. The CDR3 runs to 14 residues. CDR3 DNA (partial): TGTGCCAGCAGTTTCCAAGGGGGTGACTATGGC. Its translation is CASSFQGGDYG. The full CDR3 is CASSFQGGDYGYTF.

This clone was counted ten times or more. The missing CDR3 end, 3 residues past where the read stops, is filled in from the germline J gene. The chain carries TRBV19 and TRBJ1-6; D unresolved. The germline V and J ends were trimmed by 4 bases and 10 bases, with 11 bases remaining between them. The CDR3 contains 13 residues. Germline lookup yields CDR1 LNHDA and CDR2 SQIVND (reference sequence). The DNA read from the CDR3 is TGTGCCAGTAGTAGAACCGAGGCCTCACCC. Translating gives CASSRTEASP. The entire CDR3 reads CASSRTEASPLHF.

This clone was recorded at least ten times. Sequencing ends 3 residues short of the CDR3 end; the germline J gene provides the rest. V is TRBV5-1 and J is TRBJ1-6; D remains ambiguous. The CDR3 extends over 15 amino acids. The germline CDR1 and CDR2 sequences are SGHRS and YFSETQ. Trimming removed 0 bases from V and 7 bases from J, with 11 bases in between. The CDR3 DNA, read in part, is TGCGCCAGCAGCTTGGGTTCGCGGAACAATTCACCC. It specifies CASSLGSRNNSP. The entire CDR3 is CASSLGSRNNSPLHF.

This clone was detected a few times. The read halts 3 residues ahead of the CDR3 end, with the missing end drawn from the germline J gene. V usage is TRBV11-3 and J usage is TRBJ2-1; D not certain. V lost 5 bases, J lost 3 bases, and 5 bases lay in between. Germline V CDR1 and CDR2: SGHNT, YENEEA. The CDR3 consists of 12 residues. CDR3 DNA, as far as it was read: TGTGCCAGCAGCCAGCGCTACAATGAG. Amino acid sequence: CASSQRYNE. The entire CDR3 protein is CASSQRYNEQFF.

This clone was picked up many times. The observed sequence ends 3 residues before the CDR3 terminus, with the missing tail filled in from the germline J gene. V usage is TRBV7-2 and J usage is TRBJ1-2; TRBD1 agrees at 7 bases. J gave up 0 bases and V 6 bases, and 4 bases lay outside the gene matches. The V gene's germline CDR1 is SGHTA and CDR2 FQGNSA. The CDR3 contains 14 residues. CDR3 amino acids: CASRSDRANYGYTF. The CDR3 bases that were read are TGTGCCAGCAGGTCAGACAGGGCTAACTATGGC.

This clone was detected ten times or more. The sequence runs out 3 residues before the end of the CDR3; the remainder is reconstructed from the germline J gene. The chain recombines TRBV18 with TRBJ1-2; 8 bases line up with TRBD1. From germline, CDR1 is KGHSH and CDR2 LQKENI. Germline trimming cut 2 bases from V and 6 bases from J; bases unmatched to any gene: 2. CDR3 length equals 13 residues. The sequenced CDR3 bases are TGTGCCAGCTCACCAACGACAGGGGATGGC. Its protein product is CASSPTTGDG. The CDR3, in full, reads CASSPTTGDGYTF.

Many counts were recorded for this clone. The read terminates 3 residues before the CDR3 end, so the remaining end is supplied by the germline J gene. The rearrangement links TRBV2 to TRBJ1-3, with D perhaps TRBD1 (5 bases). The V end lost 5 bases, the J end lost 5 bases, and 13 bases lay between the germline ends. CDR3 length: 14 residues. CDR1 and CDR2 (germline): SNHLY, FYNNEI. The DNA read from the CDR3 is TGTGCCAGCAGTAATTGGGGCCCTAGAAACACC. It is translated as CASSNWGPRNT. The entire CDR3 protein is CASSNWGPRNTIYF.

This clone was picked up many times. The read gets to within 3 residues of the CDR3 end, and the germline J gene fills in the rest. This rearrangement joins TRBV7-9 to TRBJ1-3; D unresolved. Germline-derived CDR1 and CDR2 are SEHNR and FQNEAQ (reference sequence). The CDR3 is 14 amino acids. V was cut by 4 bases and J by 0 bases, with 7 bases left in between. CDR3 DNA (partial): TGTGCCAGCAGCTCGCGCTTCTCTGGAAACACC. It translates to CASSSRFSGNT. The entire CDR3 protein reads CASSSRFSGNTIYF.

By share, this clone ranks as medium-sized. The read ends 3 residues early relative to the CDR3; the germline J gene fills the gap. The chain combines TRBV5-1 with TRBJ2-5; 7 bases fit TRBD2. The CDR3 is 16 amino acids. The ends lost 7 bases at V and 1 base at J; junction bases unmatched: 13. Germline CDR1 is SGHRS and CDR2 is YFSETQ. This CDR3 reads CASGPLSPSGQETQYF. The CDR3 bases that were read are TGCGCCAGCGGACCTTTGTCCCCTAGCGGCCAAGAGACC.

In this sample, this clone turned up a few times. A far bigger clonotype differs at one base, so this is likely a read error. The part of the CDR3 DNA that was read is TGTGCCAGCAGGGAAGCTGGAGGGACAGGGGGCAATGAG. Its translation: CASREAGGTGGNE. The whole CDR3 sequence reads CASREAGGTGGNEQFF. The chain is built from TRBV6-1 and TRBJ2-1; TRBD1 agrees at 11 bases. The DNA ends 3 residues before the CDR3 does, and the rest of the CDR3 is filled in from the germline J gene. Looked up from germline, CDR1 is MNHNS and CDR2 is SASEGT. This CDR3 has 16 residues.